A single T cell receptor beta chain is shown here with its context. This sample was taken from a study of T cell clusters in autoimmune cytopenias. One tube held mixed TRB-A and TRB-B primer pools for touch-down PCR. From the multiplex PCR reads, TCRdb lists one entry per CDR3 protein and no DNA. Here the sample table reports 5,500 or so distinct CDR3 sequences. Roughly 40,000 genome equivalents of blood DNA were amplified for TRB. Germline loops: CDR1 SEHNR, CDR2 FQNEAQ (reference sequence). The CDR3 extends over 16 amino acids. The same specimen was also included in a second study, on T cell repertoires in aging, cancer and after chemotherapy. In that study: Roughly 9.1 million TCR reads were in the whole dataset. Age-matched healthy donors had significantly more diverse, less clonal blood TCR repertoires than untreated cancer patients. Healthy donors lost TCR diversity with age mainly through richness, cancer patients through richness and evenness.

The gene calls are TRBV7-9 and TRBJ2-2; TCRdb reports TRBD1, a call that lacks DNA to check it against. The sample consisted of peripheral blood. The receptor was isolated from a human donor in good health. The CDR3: CASSLRSAGGTGELFF.